The 7 T cell receptor beta chains below all came from one sample that was sequenced in a study of blood T cells in healthy people across ages (dated by TCRdb to between 2015 and 2017). Libraries were made using 5' RACE. The data were produced on an Illumina HiSeq 2500. A second PCR of about 6 to 12 cycles was run with a J-beta primer mix and a sample-barcoded 5' primer. TCRdb handled the public reads itself, with Q25 trimming in fastp and clone calling in MiXCR, and kept productive beta chains. All rows with the same CDR3 protein become a single entry with the most common DNA and genes. The sample profile shows around 800,000 distinct CDR3 sequences; 20% to 30% of them were found once. Around 2.9% of the sample comes from the top ten. These same records also appear under a second study, on T cells of mothers and their children.

Sample: blood. The source of these receptors is a boy between 10 and 17 years old in good health.

This clonotype turned up a few times. This chain joins TRBV4-1 and TRBJ2-2, with D possibly being TRBD1 (6 bases). There are 15 residues in the CDR3. Looked up from germline, CDR1 is MGHRA and CDR2 is YSYEKL. Trimming shortened V by 7 bases and J by 6 bases, and 18 bases separated the two germline ends. The CDR3 region is CASMGTGIQAGELFF. CDR3 DNA sequence: TGCGCCAGCATGGGTACAGGGATTCAGGCCGGGGAGCTGTTTTTT.

The genes are TRBV4-2 and TRBJ2-5, with D perhaps TRBD2 (6 bases). The CDR3 is 16 residues long. V gave up 3 bases and J gave up 1 base, with 15 bases separating them. Per germline, CDR1 LGHNA and CDR2 YNFKEQ. The CDR3, as DNA: TGTGCCAGCAGCCAGTTCGGGACTTTGAGCCAAGAGACCCAGTACTTC. Its translation is CASSQFGTLSQETQYF.

This clonotype showed up just once. The chain employs TRBV20-1 and TRBJ1-4; 7 bases map to TRBD1. After removal of 6 bases from V and 8 bases from J, the junction contained 12 bases not matched to a gene. This CDR3 has 14 residues. In germline, CDR1 is DFQATT, CDR2 SNEGSKA (reference sequence). The CDR3 spells CSASKRDRAEKLFF. The CDR3, as DNA: TGCAGTGCGTCAAAGCGGGACAGAGCCGAAAAACTGTTTTTT.

This clonotype was seen just once. V gene TRBV15 combines with J gene TRBJ2-3; either TRBD1 or TRBD2 may supply D (5 bases each). Per the germline V gene, CDR1 is LNHNV and CDR2 is YYDKDF (reference sequence). The CDR3 loop spans 18 amino acids. V lost 1 base to trimming and J lost 0 bases, with 17 bases between them. The CDR3 DNA sequence: TGTGCCACCAGCAGAGCAGTTCGGGGCCCTGGTAGCACAGATACGCAGTATTTT. Its protein is CATSRAVRGPGSTDTQYF.

The table lists this clonotype with a few counts. The rearrangement uses TRBV20-1 and TRBJ2-5; 8 bases match TRBD2. This CDR3 is built from 13 residues. Germline CDR1 is DFQATT and CDR2 is SNEGSKA (reference sequence). V dropped 6 bases and J dropped 5; count of bases not matched to a gene: 8. As DNA, the CDR3 is TGCAGTGCGCCCCGGGAGGGGTGGGAGACCCAGTACTTC. Its protein product is CSAPREGWETQYF.

This clonotype was picked up a small number of times. The chain recombines TRBV14 with TRBJ2-1; a possible D gene is TRBD2 (7 bases). The germline V gene encodes CDR1 SGHDN and CDR2 FVKESK. V was clipped by 4 bases and J by 8 bases, with 18 bases between them. The CDR3 length is 15 residues. This chain's CDR3 is CASSRLGGGRDEQFF. The CDR3, as DNA: TGTGCCAGCAGCCGTCTGGGGGGGGGCCGCGATGAGCAGTTCTTC.

This rearrangement joins TRBV6-1 to TRBJ2-5; 13 positions match TRBD2. The CDR3 runs 16 residues. CDR1 is MNHNS and CDR2 is SASEGT in the germline V gene. The V gene end was trimmed by 3 bases and the J gene end by 4 bases; junction bases not matched to a gene: 5. The CDR3 is CASSETSGGWRETQYF. CDR3 bases: TGTGCCAGCAGTGAGACTAGCGGGGGGTGGCGAGAGACCCAGTACTTC.